This TCR beta chain was profiled in a study of T cell responses to AZD1222 COVID-19 vaccine (dated by TCRdb to 2020 to 2023). Regarding the study in general: Because spike-specific TCR depth and breadth did not differ between the two schedules, AZD1222 recipients who got a second dose at roughly 4 weeks were pooled with those who got a second dose at roughly 12 weeks. Trial participants were enrolled into age subgroups of 18-55, 56-69 and 70-plus years, which contained approximately 150, 30 and 60 TCR-sequenced participants, respectively. A total of under 250 trial participants underwent TCR sequencing, of whom about 200 had received two doses of AZD1222 and 26 had received two doses of the MenACWY control vaccine.

V drops 0 bases and J drops 2 bases, leaving 9 bases in between. The CDR3 has 14 amino acids, counting the end cysteine and phenylalanine. Just the 42-base CDR3 DNA is kept, in frame starting at base 1. In the germline V gene, CDR1 corresponds to SGDLS and CDR2 to YYNGEE. What the time point label conveys for this sample: baseline before first vaccination. Vaccinee samples were obtained from the UK trials COV001 and COV002, which included a single-blind randomized controlled phase 2/3 trial of AZD1222 (ChAdOx1 nCoV-19) in healthy adults. For TCRbeta chain sequencing, PBMC samples were collected from trial participants at day 0 and at day 28 after the second dose. The CDR3 regions of human TCRbeta chains were analyzed by immunosequencing. Under the source paper's analysis protocol: TCRs in the repertoires were compared against a reference library of SARS-CoV-2-specific TCRs that had been generated with the MIRA antigen-specificity platform. Breadth meant the fraction of unique TCRs that were SARS-CoV-2-associated, whereas depth meant the fraction of total T cells that were SARS-CoV-2-associated. Each spike-specific TCR was assigned to its reactive spike region and to a CD4 or CD8 class using the MIRA data. Log10-transformed breadth and depth values were compared by one-way ANOVA with Sidak's multiple comparisons tests. The table comes from immuneACCESS by way of TCRdb, which keeps in-frame sequences with V and J called. Part of the clones is missing from these tables; in studies checked, under half for an unresolved V gene and the rest for unknown reasons. The V and J calls and clone size were taken over from that table, and D and trimming were inferred from the DNA. Recorded for this sample are 160,000 or so clones; 90% of them occurred a single time. About 2% of the sample is in the top ten clones.

Comment on this clone: Its antigen is not yet known. Base qualities are not recorded, but no much larger clone differs from it by a single base.

What the authors observed across the whole study: The 56-69-year group was small, and its depth increase did not reach significance, likely because of low power. Reportedly, almost half of the unique spike-specific TCRs recognized epitopes lying outside the regions that are mutated in the B.1.351 and B.1.1.7 variants. Conclusions about previously exposed vaccinees are limited, since just a handful of AZD1222 recipients were seropositive for SARS-CoV-2 at baseline. Participants were mostly white British and included more females than males, and it was suggested by the authors that clonal diversity may have been underestimated. Spike-specific TCR breadth and depth rose significantly after two AZD1222 doses compared with day 0 and with MenACWY recipients. No day 14 peak-response samples were available, so repertoires were characterized only after the peak T cell response. CD4 TCRs associated with the vaccine covered the entire spike protein, and the dominant responses were in regions 160-218 and 743-854.

The sequence came from an adult in good health. This material consisted of peripheral blood, taken on day 0 of AZD1222 vaccination. The chain joins TRBV9 to TRBJ2-7, with an unclear D gene assignment. The encoded CDR3 is CASSVGNQPYEQYF. In nucleotide form, the sequence is TGTGCCAGCAGCGTAGGGAATCAACCCTACGAGCAGTACTTC.